This T cell receptor (beta chain) is from a study of T-cell memory formation after mild COVID-19. The CDR3 has 14 amino acids. Trimming removed 4 bases at V and 6 bases at J, with 15 bases between. The germline gives CDR1 GTSNPN, CDR2 SVGIG (reference sequence). With constant-segment primers, 5'RACE yielded cDNA libraries of TCR alpha and TCR beta that carried sample barcodes and UMIs. TCRdb processed the 5' RACE reads anew with MiXCR; each CDR3 protein has one entry. The table records about 340,000 distinct CDR3 sequences, 10% to 15% of them present only once. This clonotype has more than one count but fewer than ten. Antigen: not known. Findings and caveats of the study: A subset of responding clones appeared in pre-infection memory, suggesting cross-reactive memory joined. Clones that contracted clustered mainly in CM and EM if CD4+ and in EMRA if CD8+. A second wave expanding day 15 to 37 was CD4+-biased; contracting clones were balanced.

The specimen was PBMCs or a T cell subset sorted from them (not recorded which). This sequence was found in a man aged 18 to 30 who had mild COVID-19 (a few samples of this study predate the infection). Cell type and time point are not known. J is TRBJ2-2 and V is TRBV30; D perhaps matches TRBD2 (6 bases). The CDR3 loop is CAWTDKEGPGELFF. In nucleotides, the CDR3 is TGTGCCTGGACCGACAAGGAGGGCCCCGGGGAGCTGTTTTTT.